This T cell receptor beta chain was retrieved from a study of beta chain features in type 1 diabetes. Findings and limits, study-wide: All four CD4+ subsets of Type 1 diabetes patients contained TCRB CDR3s that were moderately but significantly shorter. Cells that show high TCR expression could be over-represented by cDNA sequencing. It was possible that PCR favored shorter templates, equally so in patients and controls. When VDJ junctions were examined, type 1 diabetes patients showed fewer insertions and more deletions.

Of the isolated RNA, all was reverse transcribed, and so the sequenced material was expressed TCRB transcripts. Method: immunoSEQ multiplex PCR; TCRdb's copy keeps in-frame clones and lacks some. The sample lists about 290,000 clones, about 8.5% seen once, with approximately 0.93% in the top ten. This clone was detected a few times. Its antigen is still unknown. Germline CDR1 is MNHEY and CDR2 is SVGAGI. V was clipped by 5 bases and J by 3 bases; unmatched bases: 7. There are 15 residues in the CDR3. This clonotype was sampled from a woman under 30 in good health. The chain employs TRBV6-5 and TRBJ1-3, with 7 bases identical to TRBD1. The sample taken for sequencing was central memory CD4+ T cells from blood. In nucleotides, the CDR3 is TGTGCCAGCAGTCGGACAGGAAGCAGTGGAAACACCATATATTTT. Translated, it gives CASSRTGSSGNTIYF.